These 2 T cell receptor beta chains came from one sample sequenced in a study of vaccination effects on CD4 cells after COVID-19. With 10 to 11 days of culture completed, CD4+ T cells were isolated. The person acquired a PCR-confirmed SARS-CoV-2 infection between March and December 2020. Participants received two doses of either the BNT162b2 or mRNA-1273 vaccine. Clones were read by immunoSEQ multiplex PCR, and TCRdb kept only the in-frame ones, dropping some. The profile shows nearly 50,000 clones, about 70% of them singletons. Their target antigens are unknown. The specimen was CD4+ T cells from PBMCs cultured without peptide, collected after COVID-19 vaccination. The source is a human donor who had a prior SARS-CoV-2 infection.

The genes are TRBV5-4 and TRBJ2-5; perhaps TRBD1 as D (6 bases). Germline CDR1 and CDR2: SGHNT and YYREEE (reference sequence). The CDR3 loop spans 15 amino acids. The ends were cut back, 2 bases at V and 1 base at J, with 12 bases in the middle. This CDR3 is CASSLVFRGQETQYF. Here the CDR3 DNA reads TGTGCCAGCAGCTTAGTTTTCAGGGGCCAAGAGACCCAGTACTTC.

The rearrangement joins TRBV7-9 to TRBJ2-1, with D possibly TRBD2 on 5 matching bases. This CDR3 contains 15 residues. CDR1 is SEHNR, CDR2 FQNEAQ, per germline (reference sequence). Trimming pared 8 bases from V and 1 base from J, leaving 15 bases between. The CDR3 DNA follows: TGTGCCAGCGGACTTGGTTTCGGTTCCTACAATGAGCAGTTCTTC. It encodes CASGLGFGSYNEQFF.